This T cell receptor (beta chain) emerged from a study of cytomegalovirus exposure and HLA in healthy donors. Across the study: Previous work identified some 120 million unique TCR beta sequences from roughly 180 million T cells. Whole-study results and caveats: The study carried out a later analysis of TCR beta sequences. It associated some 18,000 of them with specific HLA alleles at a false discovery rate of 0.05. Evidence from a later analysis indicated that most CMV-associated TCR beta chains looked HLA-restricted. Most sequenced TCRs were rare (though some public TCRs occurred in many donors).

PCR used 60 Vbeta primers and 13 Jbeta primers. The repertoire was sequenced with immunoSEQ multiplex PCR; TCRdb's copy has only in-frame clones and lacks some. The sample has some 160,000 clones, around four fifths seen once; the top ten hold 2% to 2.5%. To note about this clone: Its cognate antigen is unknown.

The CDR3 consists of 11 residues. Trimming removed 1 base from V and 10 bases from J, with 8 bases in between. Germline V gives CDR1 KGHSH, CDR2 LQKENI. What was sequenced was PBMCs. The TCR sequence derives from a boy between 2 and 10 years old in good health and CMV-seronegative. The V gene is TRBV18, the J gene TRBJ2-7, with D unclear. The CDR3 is CASSPLNFQYF. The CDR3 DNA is TGTGCCAGCTCACCACTGAACTTCCAGTACTTC. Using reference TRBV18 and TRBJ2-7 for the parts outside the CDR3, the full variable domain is NAGVMQNPRHLVRRRGQEARLRCSPMKGHSHVYWYRQLPEEGLKFMVYLQKENIIDESGMPKERFSAEFPKEGPSILRIQQVVRGDSAAYFCASSPLNFQYFGPGTRLTVT.